This TCR beta chain was retrieved from a study of blood T cell repertoires in COVID-19. Background on the study: The study drew acute and convalescent COVID-19 samples from the United States, Italy and Spain. PBMCs, B-cell-depleted T cells, or T cells provided the cDNA or gDNA that made up the material.

Per the original methods: Amplification from reference gene primers served as the basis for estimated nucleated cell counts. Libraries were prepared by immunoSEQ multiplex PCR; TCRdb keeps only in-frame clonotypes and omits some of them. V and J calls plus clone size are reproduced from that table; the DNA served to infer D and trimming. The sample lists about 190,000 clones, approximately 84% occurring once. This CDR3 has 18 residues. The germline gives CDR1 SGHRS, CDR2 YFSETQ. The V gene lost 0 bases and the J gene lost 2 bases, with 15 bases spanning the gap. This TCR was sampled from a woman of 80 years or more with acute or convalescent COVID-19. Source material: peripheral blood. J is TRBJ2-6 and V is TRBV5-1; a possible D gene is TRBD1 (5 bases). The CDR3 sequence: CASSLGYVVGAGANVLTF. CDR3 nucleotide sequence: TGCGCCAGCAGCTTGGGTTACGTGGTAGGGGCTGGGGCCAACGTCCTGACTTTC.